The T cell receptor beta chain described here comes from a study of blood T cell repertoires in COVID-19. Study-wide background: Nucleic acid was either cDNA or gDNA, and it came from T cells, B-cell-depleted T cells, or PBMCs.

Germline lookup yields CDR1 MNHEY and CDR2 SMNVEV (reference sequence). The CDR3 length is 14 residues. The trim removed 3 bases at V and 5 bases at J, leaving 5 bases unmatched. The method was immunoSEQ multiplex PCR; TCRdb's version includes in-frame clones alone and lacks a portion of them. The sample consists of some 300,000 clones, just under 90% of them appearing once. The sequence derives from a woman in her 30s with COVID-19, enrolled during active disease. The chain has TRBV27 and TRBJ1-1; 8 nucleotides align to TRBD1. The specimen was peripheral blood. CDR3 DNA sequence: TGTGCCAGCAGTTTGGACAGGGTAGGAACTGAAGCTTTCTTT. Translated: CASSLDRVGTEAFF.